The T cell receptor (beta chain) described here comes from a study of control samples from healthy donors and cancer patients. CDR1 MNHNS and CDR2 SASEGT come from the germline V gene. The CDR3 length is 13 residues. Using immunoSEQ multiplex PCR, the repertoire was profiled, and TCRdb retains in-frame clones only, with some absent. The table lists around 100,000 clones, 80% to 95% of them singletons. Notes on this clone: One junction end does not reproduce the germline sequence, and a read error may be involved.

Specimen: blood. The chain links TRBV6-1 to TRBJ2-1, with D perhaps matching TRBD1 (5 bases). This TCR was sampled from a human donor in good health. The donor label of this sample is uncertain. The chain's CDR3 is CASSELGDSVVIF. The CDR3 DNA follows: TGTGCCAGCAGTGAACTAGGGGATTCAGTAGTGATCTTC.